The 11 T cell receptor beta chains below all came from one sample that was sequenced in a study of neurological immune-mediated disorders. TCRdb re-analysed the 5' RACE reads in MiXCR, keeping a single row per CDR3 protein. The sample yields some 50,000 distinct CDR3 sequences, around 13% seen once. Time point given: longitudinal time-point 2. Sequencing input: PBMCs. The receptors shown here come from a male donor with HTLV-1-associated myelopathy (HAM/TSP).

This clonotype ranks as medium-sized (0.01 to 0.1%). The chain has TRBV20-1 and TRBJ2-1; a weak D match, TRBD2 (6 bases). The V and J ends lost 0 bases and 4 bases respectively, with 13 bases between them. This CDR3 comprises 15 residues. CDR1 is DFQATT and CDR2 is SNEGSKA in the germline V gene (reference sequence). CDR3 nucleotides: TGCAGTGCTAGAGAGAAGGGACTTGCGTACAATGAGCAGTTCTTC. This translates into CSAREKGLAYNEQFF.

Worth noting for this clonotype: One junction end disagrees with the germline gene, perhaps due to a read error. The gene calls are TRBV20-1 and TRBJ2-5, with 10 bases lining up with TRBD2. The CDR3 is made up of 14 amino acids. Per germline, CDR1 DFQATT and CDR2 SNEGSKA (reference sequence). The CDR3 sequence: CSELSGGEAGTQSF. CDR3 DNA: TGCAGTGAGTTGAGCGGGGGGGAGGCAGGGACCCAGTCCTTC.

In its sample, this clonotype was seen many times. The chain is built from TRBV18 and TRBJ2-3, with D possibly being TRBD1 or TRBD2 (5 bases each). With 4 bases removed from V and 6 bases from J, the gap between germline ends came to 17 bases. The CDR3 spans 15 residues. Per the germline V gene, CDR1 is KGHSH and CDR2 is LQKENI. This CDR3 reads CASSRDGTVGDTQYF. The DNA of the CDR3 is TGTGCCAGCTCACGAGACGGGACGGTTGGGGATACGCAGTATTTT. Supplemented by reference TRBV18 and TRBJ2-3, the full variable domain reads NAGVMQNPRHLVRRRGQEARLRCSPMKGHSHVYWYRQLPEEGLKFMVYLQKENIIDESGMPKERFSAEFPKEGPSILRIQQVVRGDSAAYFCASSRDGTVGDTQYFGPGTRLTVL.

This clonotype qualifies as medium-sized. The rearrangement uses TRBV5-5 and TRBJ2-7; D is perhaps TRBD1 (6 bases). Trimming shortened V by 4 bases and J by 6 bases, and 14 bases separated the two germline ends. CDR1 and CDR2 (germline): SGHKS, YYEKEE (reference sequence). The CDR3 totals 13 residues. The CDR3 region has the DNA TGTGCCAGCAGCCAAGGACAGATCCCCGAGCAGTACTTC. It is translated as CASSQGQIPEQYF.

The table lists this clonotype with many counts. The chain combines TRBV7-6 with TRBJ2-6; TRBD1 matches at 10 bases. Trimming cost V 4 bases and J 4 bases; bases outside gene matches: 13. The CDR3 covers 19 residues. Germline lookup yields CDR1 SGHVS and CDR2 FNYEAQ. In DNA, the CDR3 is TGTGCCAGCAGCTCCGAGCCCGGGACAGGGGTATCCGGGGCCAACGTCCTGACTTTC. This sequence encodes CASSSEPGTGVSGANVLTF.

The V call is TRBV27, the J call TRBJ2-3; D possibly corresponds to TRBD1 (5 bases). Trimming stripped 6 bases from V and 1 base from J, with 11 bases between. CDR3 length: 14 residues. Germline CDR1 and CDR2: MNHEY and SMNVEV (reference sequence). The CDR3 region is CASRQTVGTDTQYF. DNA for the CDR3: TGTGCCAGCAGACAGACAGTGGGCACAGATACGCAGTATTTT.

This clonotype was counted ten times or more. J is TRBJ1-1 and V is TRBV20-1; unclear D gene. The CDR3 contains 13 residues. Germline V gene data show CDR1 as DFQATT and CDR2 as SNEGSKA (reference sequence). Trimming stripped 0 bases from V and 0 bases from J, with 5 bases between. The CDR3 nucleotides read TGCAGTGCTAGAGAGGGGATGAACACTGAAGCTTTCTTT. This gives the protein CSAREGMNTEAFF.

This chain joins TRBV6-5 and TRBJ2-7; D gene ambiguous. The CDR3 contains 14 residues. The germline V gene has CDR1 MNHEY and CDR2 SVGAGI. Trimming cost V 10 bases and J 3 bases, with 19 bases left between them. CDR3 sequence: CAISKTGTLYEQYF. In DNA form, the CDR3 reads TGTGCCATCAGCAAAACCGGTACACTCTACGAGCAGTACTTC.

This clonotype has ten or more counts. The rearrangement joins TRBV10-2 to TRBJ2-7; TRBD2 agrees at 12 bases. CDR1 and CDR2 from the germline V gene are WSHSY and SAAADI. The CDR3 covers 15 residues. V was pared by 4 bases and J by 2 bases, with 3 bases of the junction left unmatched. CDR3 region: CASSGLAGVTYEQYF. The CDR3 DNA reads TGCGCCAGCAGTGGACTAGCGGGGGTCACCTACGAGCAGTACTTC.

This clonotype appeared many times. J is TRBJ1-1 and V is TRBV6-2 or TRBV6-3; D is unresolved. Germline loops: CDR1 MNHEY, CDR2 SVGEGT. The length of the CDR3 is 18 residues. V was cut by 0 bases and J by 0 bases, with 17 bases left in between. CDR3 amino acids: CASSYSKLAGRVNTEAFF. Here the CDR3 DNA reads TGTGCCAGCAGTTACTCAAAGTTGGCGGGCAGAGTGAACACTGAAGCTTTCTTT.

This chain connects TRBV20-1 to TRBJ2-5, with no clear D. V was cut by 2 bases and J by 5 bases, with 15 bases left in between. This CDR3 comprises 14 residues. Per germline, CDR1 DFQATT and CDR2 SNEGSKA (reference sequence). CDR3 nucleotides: TGCAGTGCTAGAATTCGTGGCTTTGCGGAGACCCAGTACTTC. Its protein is CSARIRGFAETQYF.